Below, 18 T cell receptor beta chains from the same sample are listed, as sequenced in a study of OX40 agonist ivuxolimab in advanced cancers. TCRdb's copy holds only in-frame clones and misses some; the assay was immunoSEQ multiplex PCR. There are about 78,000 clones in the sample; around 91% occur only once, and 2.5% to 3.5% lies in the top ten. The sample consisted of CD4+ or CD8+ T cells sorted from blood, taken in a trial of the OX40 agonist ivuxolimab. These receptors came from an adult with an advanced solid tumor such as melanoma, head and neck, liver or kidney cancer.

The rearrangement uses TRBV6-1 and TRBJ1-1, with D tentatively TRBD1 (5 bases). Trimming removed 6 bases at V and 6 bases at J, with 14 bases between. Germline V lookup: CDR1 MNHNS, CDR2 SASEGT. The CDR3 has 13 residues. DNA for the CDR3: TGTGCCAGCAGCATATTTGAGGGGCCTGAAGCTTTCTTT. It codes for CASSIFEGPEAFF.

This chain connects TRBV6-6 to TRBJ2-1; D may be TRBD1 or TRBD2 (5 bases each). Germline assignment: CDR1 MNHNY and CDR2 SVGAGI (reference sequence). The CDR3 consists of 14 residues. Between the trimmed V and J ends, which lost 6 bases and 4 bases, there was a span of 13 bases. The CDR3 region has the DNA TGTGCCAGCAGCCCGGGGACGTCATACAATGAGCAGTTCTTC. It specifies CASSPGTSYNEQFF.

In its sample, this clone was seen once. The chain combines TRBV18 with TRBJ2-1; 10 nucleotides match TRBD1. Germline trimming cut 0 bases from V and 2 bases from J; bases unmatched to any gene: 4. Germline V gene data show CDR1 as KGHSH and CDR2 as LQKENI. The CDR3 extends over 17 amino acids. Here the CDR3 reads CASSPPRDRGTYNEQFF. The CDR3 coding sequence is TGTGCCAGCTCACCACCCCGGGACAGGGGAACCTACAATGAGCAGTTCTTC.

This sequence joins TRBV4-1 and TRBJ2-1, with TRBD1 matching over 7 bases. Germline CDR1 reads MGHRA; CDR2 reads YSYEKL. The CDR3 covers 16 residues. Trimming at V came to 0 bases and at J to 2 bases, leaving 4 bases not matched to a gene. CDR3 region: CASSQDVRGTYNEQFF. The CDR3 nucleotides read TGCGCCAGCAGCCAAGACGTCAGGGGGACCTACAATGAGCAGTTCTTC.

This chain connects TRBV30 to TRBJ2-1; TRBD2 agrees at 7 bases. The germline V gene encodes CDR1 GTSNPN and CDR2 SVGIG (reference sequence). The CDR3 sequence is 17 residues long. With 1 base clipped from V and 2 bases from J, the junction kept 11 bases outside the gene matches. CDR3 residues: CAWSAPMGGFPYNEQFF. DNA of the CDR3: TGTGCCTGGAGTGCCCCGATGGGAGGGTTTCCCTACAATGAGCAGTTCTTC.

A few counts support this clone. DNA of the CDR3: TGTGCCAGCACCCCCTTCTCTGGGGCCAACGTCCTGACTTTC. It translates to CASTPFSGANVLTF. The V gene is TRBV7-2, the J gene TRBJ2-6; no clear D. This CDR3 region has 14 residues. CDR1 SGHTA and CDR2 FQGNSA come from the germline V gene. The V gene lost 7 bases and the J gene lost 0 bases, with 7 bases spanning the gap.

The CDR3 region is CASSPTPFPNTGELFF. CDR3 nucleotides: TGTGCCAGCAGCCCGACTCCTTTCCCCAACACCGGGGAGCTGTTTTTT. V gene TRBV28 combines with J gene TRBJ2-2; D not resolved. Germline-derived CDR1 and CDR2 are MDHEN and SYDVKM. This CDR3 region has 16 residues. Trimming shortened V by 6 bases and J by 2 bases, and 16 bases separated the two germline ends.

The chain links TRBV6-1 to TRBJ1-3; D is perhaps TRBD1 (5 bases). Germline values: CDR1 MNHNS, CDR2 SASEGT. The V gene lost 8 bases and the J gene lost 2 bases, with 13 bases spanning the gap. CDR3 length equals 14 residues. The CDR3 protein is CASCTGSTGNTIYF. The CDR3 nucleotides are TGTGCCAGCTGTACAGGCTCTACTGGAAACACCATATATTTT.

The chain uses TRBV19 and TRBJ1-5, with unresolved D. Germline CDR1 is LNHDA and CDR2 is SQIVND (reference sequence). This CDR3 is built from 12 residues. V dropped 2 bases and J dropped 6 bases, with 5 bases sitting between them. This CDR3 is CASSILGQPQHF. Here the CDR3 DNA reads TGTGCCAGTAGTATACTGGGTCAGCCCCAGCATTTT.

V and J are TRBV4-1 and TRBJ1-5, with D unresolved. The CDR3 has 13 amino acids. The germline gives CDR1 MGHRA, CDR2 YSYEKL. Trimming shortened V by 1 base and J by 10 bases, and 11 bases separated the two germline ends. The CDR3 bases are TGCGCCAGCAGCCAAGGGTTGAGTAAACCCCAGCATTTT. Its translation is CASSQGLSKPQHF.

CDR3 sequence reads: CASSLPGQGETEAFF. The CDR3 DNA sequence: TGTGCCAGCAGCTTGCCAGGACAGGGGGAGACTGAAGCTTTCTTT. The V gene is TRBV5-4, the J gene TRBJ1-1, with 10 bases fitting TRBD1. There are 15 residues in the CDR3. CDR1 and CDR2 (germline): SGHNT, YYREEE (reference sequence). V was pared by 1 base and J by 5 bases, with 5 bases of the junction left unmatched.

This chain uses TRBV7-2 with TRBJ1-3; D might be TRBD1 (5 bases). Per the germline V gene, CDR1 is SGHTA and CDR2 is FQGNSA. Between the trimmed V and J ends, which lost 4 bases and 0 bases, there was a span of 16 bases. The CDR3 is made up of 17 amino acids. CDR3: CASSSGSGGRSGNTIYF. The CDR3 DNA sequence: TGTGCCAGCAGCTCAGGAAGCGGGGGTCGCTCTGGAAACACCATATATTTT.

The chain uses TRBV6-5 and TRBJ1-2; a possible D gene is TRBD1 (6 bases). Trimming removed 5 bases from V and 7 bases from J, with 20 bases in between. This CDR3 contains 15 residues. Germline CDR1 MNHEY, CDR2 SVGAGI. The CDR3 region is CASSNYRDPPGGYTF. The CDR3 nucleotides read TGTGCCAGCAGTAACTACAGGGATCCCCCAGGTGGCTACACCTTC.

This clone came up once. This chain links TRBV28 with TRBJ1-4; 8 bases agree with TRBD1. Germline trimming cut 7 bases from V and 10 bases from J; bases unmatched to any gene: 14. This CDR3 comprises 15 residues. Germline CDR1 reads MDHEN; CDR2 reads SYDVKM. CDR3 bases: TGTGCCAGCACCTATACGGACAGGGTACTCGGAAAACTGTTTTTT. This sequence encodes CASTYTDRVLGKLFF.

This clone was seen a few times. The chain links TRBV11-2 to TRBJ1-6; D gene uncertain. CDR3 length: 13 residues. Trimming removed 4 bases from V and 13 bases from J, with 14 bases in between. From germline, CDR1 is SGHAT and CDR2 FQNNGV. The CDR3 is CASSSLLAGPLHF. The CDR3 bases are TGTGCCAGCAGCTCCCTATTGGCGGGGCCCCTCCACTTT.

The chain has TRBV6-6 and TRBJ2-7; possible D gene TRBD1, 5 bases. From germline, CDR1 is MNHNY and CDR2 SVGAGI (reference sequence). V dropped 2 bases and J dropped 10 bases, with 12 bases sitting between them. This CDR3 comprises 12 residues. CDR3: CASSYDSVEQYF. CDR3 sequence (DNA): TGTGCCAGCAGTTACGACAGTGTGGAACAGTACTTC.

The chain couples TRBV30 to TRBJ1-2; no reliable D call. Trimming removed 0 bases from V and 4 bases from J, with 18 bases in between. Germline CDR1 reads GTSNPN; CDR2 reads SVGIG (reference sequence). The CDR3 contains 16 residues. In nucleotides, the CDR3 is TGTGCCTGGAGTGTACTTGCGGGCTCCTTAATCTATGGCTACACCTTC. Its protein product is CAWSVLAGSLIYGYTF.

The chain uses TRBV7-9 and TRBJ2-3; tentative D call: TRBD2 (6 bases). Trimming pared 5 bases from V and 8 bases from J, leaving 14 bases between. The CDR3 length is 13 residues. The germline CDR1 and CDR2 sequences are SEHNR and FQNEAQ (reference sequence). CDR3 DNA sequence: TGTGCCAGCAGCACCGGAGGGCCGGGTACGCAGTATTTT. Amino acid sequence: CASSTGGPGTQYF.